One sample yielded the 12 T cell receptor beta chains listed below, sequenced in a study of regulatory T cells in long-lasting Graves disease. The TCR beta library used iRepertoire HTBI primers with Arm-PCR amplification of CDR3. TCRdb itself ran the multiplex PCR reads through MiXCR, one entry per CDR3 protein. Of roughly 420,000 distinct CDR3 sequences in the sample, around a sixth were seen once. Time point noted: newly diagnosed GD, antithyroid drugs for less than 3 months. After RNA was extracted from PBMCs, the TCR library was made from it. The source was peripheral blood mononuclear cells (PBMCs), collected at new diagnosis, from a patient treated with antithyroid drugs. The receptors here all came from a female donor with Graves disease.

This chain links TRBV9 with TRBJ1-6; D is unclear. In germline, CDR1 is SGDLS, CDR2 YYNGEE. This CDR3 spans 13 amino acids. V lost 6 bases and J 9 bases, leaving 13 bases between the germline ends. The CDR3 nucleotides are TGTGCCAGCACCAAAGACGGGGTTTCACCCCTCCACTTT. Translating it yields CASTKDGVSPLHF.

This clonotype was seen at least ten times. This chain uses TRBV12-3 or TRBV12-4 with TRBJ1-5; perhaps TRBD1 as D (5 bases). Trimming took 6 bases from V and 5 from J, leaving 14 bases between them. This CDR3 has 14 residues. CDR3 bases: TGTGCCAGCAGGCGGGGGGGGAGAGATCAGCCCCAGCATTTT. Amino acid sequence: CASRRGGRDQPQHF.

Of note for this clonotype: One base away lies a much larger clone, so this may be a sequencing read error. This chain uses TRBV9 with TRBJ1-1; maybe TRBD1 (5 bases). V was clipped by 3 bases and J by 4 bases, with 19 bases between them. The CDR3 covers 16 residues. Germline CDR1 reads SGDLS; CDR2 reads YYNGEE. The CDR3 protein is CASSGWNRDGITEAFF. The CDR3, as DNA: TGTGCCAGCAGCGGCTGGAATAGGGACGGGATCACTGAAGCTTTCTTT.

There are many counts of this clonotype. The V gene is TRBV3-1, the J gene TRBJ1-1; a weak D match, TRBD1 (6 bases). This CDR3 contains 14 residues. Germline lookup yields CDR1 LGHDT and CDR2 YNNKEL (reference sequence). V lost 1 base and J lost 5, with 11 bases in between. CDR3 in DNA: TGTGCCAGCAGCCAAGGAGGGGGGTGGACTGAAGCTTTCTTT. This codes for CASSQGGGWTEAFF.

In this sample, this clonotype turned up many times. V and J are TRBV27 and TRBJ1-2, with TRBD1 as a possible D gene (5 bases). V dropped 8 bases and J dropped 8 bases, with 12 bases sitting between them. Germline lookup yields CDR1 MNHEY and CDR2 SMNVEV (reference sequence). This CDR3 has 11 residues. For the CDR3, the DNA is TGTGCCAGCCAGGGTAGATACGGCTACACCTTC. Translating gives CASQGRYGYTF.

This clonotype has at least ten counts. V is TRBV5-1 and J is TRBJ1-5, with D perhaps TRBD1 (5 bases). The CDR3 totals 15 residues. CDR1 and CDR2 (germline): SGHRS, YFSETQ. Trimming took 0 bases from V and 10 from J, leaving 17 bases between them. The CDR3 loop reads CASSLDARGRGPQHF. The CDR3 nucleotides are TGCGCCAGCAGCTTGGACGCCCGGGGCCGTGGACCCCAGCATTTT.

This clonotype was seen many times. V is TRBV4-1 and J is TRBJ1-5, with TRBD1 as a possible D gene (5 bases). Germline V gene data show CDR1 as MGHRA and CDR2 as YSYEKL. The CDR3 loop spans 15 amino acids. With 6 bases removed from V and 0 bases from J, the gap between germline ends came to 12 bases. The DNA for the CDR3 is TGCGCCAGCAGTAGGGACGGTGATAGCAATCAGCCCCAGCATTTT. Translated, it gives CASSRDGDSNQPQHF.

In this sample, this clonotype turned up many times. This rearrangement joins TRBV30 to TRBJ1-4; D is undetermined. V lost 0 bases, J lost 5 bases, and 4 bases lay in between. Germline V gene lookup returns CDR1 GTSNPN and CDR2 SVGIG (reference sequence). The CDR3 contains 12 residues. The CDR3 spells CAWSVTNEKLFF. The CDR3 region has the DNA TGTGCCTGGAGTGTAACCAATGAAAAACTGTTTTTT.

This clonotype appeared many times. The chain links TRBV6-1 to TRBJ1-6; D may be TRBD1 (5 bases). Trimming shortened V by 7 bases and J by 8 bases, and 15 bases separated the two germline ends. This CDR3 is 14 amino acids long. The V gene's germline CDR1 is MNHNS and CDR2 SASEGT. The CDR3 loop reads CASTLTGTHSPLHF. The CDR3 DNA follows: TGTGCCAGCACCCTAACCGGGACTCATTCACCCCTCCACTTT.

The rearrangement links TRBV30 to TRBJ1-1, with unresolved D. This CDR3 region has 10 residues. CDR1 is GTSNPN, CDR2 SVGIG, per germline (reference sequence). Trimming left V 3 bases short and J 7 bases short, with 6 bases between. The CDR3 loop reads CAWRKREAFF. The DNA of the CDR3 is TGTGCCTGGAGGAAGCGTGAAGCTTTCTTT.

This clonotype was observed many times. The V and J genes are TRBV15 and TRBJ1-4; D may be TRBD1 (5 bases). Germline-derived CDR1 and CDR2 are LNHNV and YYDKDF (reference sequence). V was trimmed by 0 bases and J by 8 bases, leaving 16 bases between them. The CDR3 has 16 residues. CDR3 loop: CATSRDPGSSSEKLFF. DNA for the CDR3: TGTGCCACCAGCAGAGACCCAGGGTCCTCATCAGAAAAACTGTTTTTT.

Concerning this clonotype itself: This sequence may be a read error, since a much larger clone differs from it by one base. The rearrangement uses TRBV6-1 and TRBJ1-5; D might be TRBD1 (5 bases). V was shortened by 6 bases and J by 4 bases, with 13 bases between the two germline ends. The CDR3 is 14 residues long. Germline CDR1 is MNHNS and CDR2 is SASEGT. The CDR3 sequence: CASSAGRRNQPQHF. Written as DNA, the CDR3 is TGTGCCAGCAGCGCGGGACGGAGAAATCAGCCCCAGCATTTT.